This note documents a single T cell receptor (beta chain) sequence. This clonotype was detected many times. The antigen it recognizes is unknown. Base-call qualities are not available, and no considerably larger clone is one nucleotide away. A library prepared for alpha chains yielded this beta chain as an off-target read; its size is of little meaning. The record originates from a study of spatial heterogeneity in lung cancer (dated by TCRdb to the late 2010s). Background on the whole study: Beta-chain transcripts were consistently detected in greater numbers than alpha-chain transcripts, which likely reflected higher beta-chain transcript abundance. Nonsynonymous mutation counts, determined by whole-exome sequencing of tumor tissue, were related to features of the TCR repertoire. In the raw uncorrected reads, each unique combination of TCR and UMI appeared on average more than ten times. At surgery, some 200 tumor regions, approximately 64 matched nontumor lung samples and about 56 PBMC samples were TCR-sequenced for both alpha and beta chains. TCR transcript counts in tumor regions correlated strongly with a T cell transcriptional module score from matched bulk RNA-seq. In non-small cell lung cancer, the study made a quantitative comparison of TCR alpha and beta repertoires among multiple tumor regions, matched nontumor lung and blood. Here is what the overall study found, with its caveats: TCR-seq coverage of tumor T cells was estimated to be only 6% to 7.5% for alpha chains and about 13% for beta chains. Confirming at a functional level the hypothesis that regional TCRs recognize regional mutations was considered to require additional single-cell paired TCR alpha and beta sequencing. A correlation was observed between the number of expanded intratumoral alpha and beta TCRs and the tumor nonsynonymous mutation count. Counts of ubiquitous and regional expanded TCRs were found to correlate with counts of ubiquitous and regional nonsynonymous mutations, respectively.

Interpreted using the paper, the time point label stands for: sample taken at primary tumor resection. Donors were about 70 patients with early-stage, untreated non-small cell lung cancer from the lung TRACERx cohort. TCR sequencing used whole RNA extracted from tumor and nontumor lung tissue, or from cryopreserved PBMC samples, without cell sorting. A patient was chosen for TCR sequencing only when enough RNA was available from at least two tumor regions. Before selection, tumor and adjacent nontumor lung specimens were reviewed by a lung pathologist. For CDR1 and CDR2, the germline V gene lists MGHDK and SYGVNS. The CDR3 measures 13 amino acids from cysteine to phenylalanine. Solely the CDR3 DNA is kept, with 39 bases framed from the first base. V loses 5 bases of germline sequence and J loses 3 bases, and the interval between the two ends is 9 bases. Library prep was done by 5' RACE. Sequenced on a NextSeq 500. The TCR library protocol attached a unique molecular identifier to each TCR cDNA molecule to allow correction of PCR and sequencing errors. The study's own analysis went as follows. TCR identification, UMI-based error correction and CDR3 extraction were all carried out with Decombinator tools. Expanded TCRs were defined as those above a frequency of 2 per 1,000, corresponding to the top 1% of the tumor frequency distribution. Expanded tumor TCRs were classed as regional if statistically deemed absent (corrected P<0.05) from at least one tumor region, otherwise ubiquitous. Renyi diversity was calculated using the R vegan package after each repertoire was subsampled 100 times to 5,000 TCRs. CDR3 similarity networks were built from amino acid triplet string-kernel similarity, connecting CDR3s with pairwise similarity above 0.82. TCRdb passed the public sequencing reads through fastp at Q25 and MiXCR, retaining productive beta sequences. Here each entry gathers all rows of one CDR3 protein and keeps the most common genes and DNA. These V and J calls rely on TCRdb rather than the paper's analysis. In this sample the table shows thousands of distinct CDR3 sequences, more than 13% of which occur a single time. The ten largest make up more than 13% of the sample.

The sequence derives from a male donor with early-stage non-small cell lung cancer. Recombination joined TRBV25-1 with TRBJ2-3; the D gene cannot be named for sure. The sequenced sample was lung tumor tissue, obtained at surgery. The encoded CDR3 is CASSSPETDTQYF. The DNA sequence is given as TGTGCCAGCAGTTCACCGGAGACAGATACGCAGTATTTT.